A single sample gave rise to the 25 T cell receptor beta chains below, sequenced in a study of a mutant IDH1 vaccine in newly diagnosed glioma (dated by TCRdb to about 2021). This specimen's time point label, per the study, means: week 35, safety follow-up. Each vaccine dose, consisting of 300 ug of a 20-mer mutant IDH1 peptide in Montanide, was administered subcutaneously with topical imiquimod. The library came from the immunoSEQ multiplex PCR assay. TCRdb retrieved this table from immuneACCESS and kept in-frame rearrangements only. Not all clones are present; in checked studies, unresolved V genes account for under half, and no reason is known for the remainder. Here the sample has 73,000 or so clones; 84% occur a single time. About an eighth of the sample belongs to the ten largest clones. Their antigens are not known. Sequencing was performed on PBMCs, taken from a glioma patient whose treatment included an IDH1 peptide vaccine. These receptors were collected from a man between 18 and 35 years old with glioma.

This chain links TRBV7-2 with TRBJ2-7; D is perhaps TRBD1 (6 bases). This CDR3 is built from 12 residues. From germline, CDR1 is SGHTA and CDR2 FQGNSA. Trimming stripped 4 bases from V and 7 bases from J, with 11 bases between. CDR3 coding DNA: TGTGCCAGCAGCTCCCACGGACAGGAGCAGTACTTC. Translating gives CASSSHGQEQYF.

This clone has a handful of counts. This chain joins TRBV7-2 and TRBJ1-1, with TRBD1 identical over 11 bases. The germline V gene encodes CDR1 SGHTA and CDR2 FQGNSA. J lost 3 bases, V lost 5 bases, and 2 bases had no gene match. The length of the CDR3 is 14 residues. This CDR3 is CASSGQGADTEAFF. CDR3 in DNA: TGTGCCAGCAGCGGACAGGGGGCCGACACTGAAGCTTTCTTT.

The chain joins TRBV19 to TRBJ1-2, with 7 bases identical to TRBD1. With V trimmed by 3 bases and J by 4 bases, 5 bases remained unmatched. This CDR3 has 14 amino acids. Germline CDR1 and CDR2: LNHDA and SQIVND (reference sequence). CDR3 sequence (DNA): TGTGCCAGTAGTATCCCTCGGGACAGCTATGGCTACACCTTC. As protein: CASSIPRDSYGYTF.

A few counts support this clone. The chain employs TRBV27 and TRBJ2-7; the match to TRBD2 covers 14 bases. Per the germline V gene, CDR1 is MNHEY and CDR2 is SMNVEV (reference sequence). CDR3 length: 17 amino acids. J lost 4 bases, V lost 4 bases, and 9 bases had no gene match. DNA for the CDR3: TGTGCCAGCAGTTCAGGGACGGGACTAGCGGGAGAATACGAGCAGTACTTC. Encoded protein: CASSSGTGLAGEYEQYF.

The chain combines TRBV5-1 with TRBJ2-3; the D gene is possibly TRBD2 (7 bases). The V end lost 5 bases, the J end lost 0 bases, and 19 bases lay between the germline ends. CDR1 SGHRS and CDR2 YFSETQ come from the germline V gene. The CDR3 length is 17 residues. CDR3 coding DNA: TGCGCCAGCAGTCCAAAACGCGGGGGCCTTAGCACAGATACGCAGTATTTT. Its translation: CASSPKRGGLSTDTQYF.

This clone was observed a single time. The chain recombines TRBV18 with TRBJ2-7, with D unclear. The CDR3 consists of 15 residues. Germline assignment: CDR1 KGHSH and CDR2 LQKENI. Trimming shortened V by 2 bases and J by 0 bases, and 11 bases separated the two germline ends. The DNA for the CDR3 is TGTGCCAGCTCACCAAACACAGTTAACTCCTACGAGCAGTACTTC. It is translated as CASSPNTVNSYEQYF.

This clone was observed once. The CDR3: CASSSSPLYEQYF. The CDR3 nucleotides read TGTGCCAGCAGCTCCAGTCCCCTTTACGAGCAGTACTTC. This chain links TRBV7-6 with TRBJ2-7; D not resolved. The CDR3 is 13 residues long. V gave up 4 bases and J gave up 4 bases, with 11 bases separating them. Germline V gives CDR1 SGHVS, CDR2 FNYEAQ. Full variable domain (rest looked up from reference TRBV7-6 and TRBJ2-7): GAGVSQSPRYKVTKRGQDVALRCDPISGHVSLYWYRQALGQGPEFLTYFNYEAQQDKSGLPNDRFSAERPEGSISTLTIQRTEQRDSAMYRCASSSSPLYEQYFGPGTRLTVT.

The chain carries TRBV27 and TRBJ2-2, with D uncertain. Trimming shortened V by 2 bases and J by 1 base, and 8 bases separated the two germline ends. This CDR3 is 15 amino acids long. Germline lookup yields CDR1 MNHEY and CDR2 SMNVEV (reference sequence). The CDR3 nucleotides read TGTGCCAGCAGTTTAGCTACGCAGAACACCGGGGAGCTGTTTTTT. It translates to CASSLATQNTGELFF.

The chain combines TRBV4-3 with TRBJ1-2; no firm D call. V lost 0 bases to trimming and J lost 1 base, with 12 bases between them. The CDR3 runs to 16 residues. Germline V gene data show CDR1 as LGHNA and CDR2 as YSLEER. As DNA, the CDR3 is TGCGCCAGCAGCCAAGAGGTGTGGGCCGGTAACTATGGCTACACCTTC. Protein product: CASSQEVWAGNYGYTF.

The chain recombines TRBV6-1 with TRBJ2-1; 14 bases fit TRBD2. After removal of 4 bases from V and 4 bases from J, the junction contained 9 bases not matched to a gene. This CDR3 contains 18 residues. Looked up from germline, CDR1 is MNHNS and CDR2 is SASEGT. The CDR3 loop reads CASSGDWTSGGRYNEQFF. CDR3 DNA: TGTGCCAGCAGTGGGGACTGGACTAGCGGGGGGCGTTACAATGAGCAGTTCTTC.

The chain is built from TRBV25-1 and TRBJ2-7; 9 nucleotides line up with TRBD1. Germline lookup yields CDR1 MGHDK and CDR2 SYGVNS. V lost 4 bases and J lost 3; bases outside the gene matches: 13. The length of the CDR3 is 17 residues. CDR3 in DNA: TGTGCCAGCAGTGCCACCCTCGGGACAGGGACCCGCTACGAGCAGTACTTC. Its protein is CASSATLGTGTRYEQYF.

The CDR3 coding sequence is TGTGCCAGCAGCTCCGGGACAGGGGTCGAGCAGTACTTC. Its protein product is CASSSGTGVEQYF. The rearrangement joins TRBV7-9 to TRBJ2-7, with 10 bases matching TRBD1. The junction had 3 bases not matched to a gene; V was cut back by 4 bases and J by 6 bases. From germline, CDR1 is SEHNR and CDR2 FQNEAQ (reference sequence). This CDR3 is 13 amino acids long.

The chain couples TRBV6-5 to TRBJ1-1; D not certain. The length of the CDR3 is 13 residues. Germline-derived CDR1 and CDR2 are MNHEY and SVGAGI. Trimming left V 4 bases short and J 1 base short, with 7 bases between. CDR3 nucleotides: TGTGCCAGCAGTTCCTTGACGAACACTGAAGCTTTCTTT. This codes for CASSSLTNTEAFF.

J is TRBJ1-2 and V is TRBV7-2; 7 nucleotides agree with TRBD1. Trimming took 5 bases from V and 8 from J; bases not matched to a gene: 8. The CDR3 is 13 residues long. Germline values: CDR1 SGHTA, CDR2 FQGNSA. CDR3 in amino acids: CASSPQGVDGYTF. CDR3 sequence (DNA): TGTGCCAGCAGCCCGCAGGGGGTGGACGGCTACACCTTC.

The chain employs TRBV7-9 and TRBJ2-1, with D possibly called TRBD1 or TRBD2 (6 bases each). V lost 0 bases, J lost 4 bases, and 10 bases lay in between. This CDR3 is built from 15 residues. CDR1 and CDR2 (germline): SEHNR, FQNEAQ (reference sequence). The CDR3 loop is CASSLAGGKYNEQFF. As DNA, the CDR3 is TGTGCCAGCAGCTTAGCAGGGGGGAAGTACAATGAGCAGTTCTTC.

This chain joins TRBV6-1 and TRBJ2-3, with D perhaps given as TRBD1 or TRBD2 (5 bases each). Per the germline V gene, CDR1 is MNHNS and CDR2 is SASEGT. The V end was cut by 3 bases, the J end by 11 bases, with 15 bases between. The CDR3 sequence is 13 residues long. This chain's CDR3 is CASSDPPSRGQYF. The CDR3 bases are TGTGCCAGCAGTGACCCCCCGTCGAGGGGGCAGTATTTT.

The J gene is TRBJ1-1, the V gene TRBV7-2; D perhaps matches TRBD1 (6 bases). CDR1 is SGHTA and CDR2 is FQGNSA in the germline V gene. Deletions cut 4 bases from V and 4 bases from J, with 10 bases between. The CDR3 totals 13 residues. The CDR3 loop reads CASSSQGSTEAFF. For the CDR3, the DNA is TGTGCCAGCAGCTCTCAGGGGTCCACTGAAGCTTTCTTT.

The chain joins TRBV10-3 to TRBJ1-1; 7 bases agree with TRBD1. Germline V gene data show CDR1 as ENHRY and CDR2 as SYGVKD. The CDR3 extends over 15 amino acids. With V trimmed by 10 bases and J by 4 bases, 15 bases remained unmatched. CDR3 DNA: TGTGCCACCCAGGGGTCGGTCAGGGGGACCACTGAAGCTTTCTTT. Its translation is CATQGSVRGTTEAFF.

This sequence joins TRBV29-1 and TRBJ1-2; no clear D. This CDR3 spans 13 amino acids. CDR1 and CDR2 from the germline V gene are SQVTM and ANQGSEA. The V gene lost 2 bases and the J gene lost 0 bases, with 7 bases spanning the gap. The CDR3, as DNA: TGCAGCGTTGAAACGTTTGCTAACTATGGCTACACCTTC. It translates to CSVETFANYGYTF.

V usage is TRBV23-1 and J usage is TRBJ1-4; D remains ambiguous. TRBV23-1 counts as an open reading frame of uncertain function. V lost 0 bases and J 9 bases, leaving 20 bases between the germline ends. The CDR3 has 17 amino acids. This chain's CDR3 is CASSQSKRDPGKKKLFF. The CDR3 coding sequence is TGCGCCAGCAGTCAATCGAAACGTGACCCCGGTAAGAAAAAACTGTTTTTT.

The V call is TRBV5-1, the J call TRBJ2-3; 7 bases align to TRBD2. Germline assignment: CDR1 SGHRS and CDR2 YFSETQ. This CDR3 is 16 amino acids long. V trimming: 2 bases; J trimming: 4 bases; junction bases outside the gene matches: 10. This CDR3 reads CASSFAISGSPDTQYF. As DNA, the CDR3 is TGCGCCAGCAGCTTCGCCATTAGCGGGTCCCCAGATACGCAGTATTTT.

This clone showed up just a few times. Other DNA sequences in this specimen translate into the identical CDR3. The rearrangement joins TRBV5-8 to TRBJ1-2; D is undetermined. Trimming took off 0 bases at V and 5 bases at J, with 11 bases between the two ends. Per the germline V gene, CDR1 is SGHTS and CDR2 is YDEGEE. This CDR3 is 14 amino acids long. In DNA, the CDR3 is TGTGCCAGCAGCTTGGGAGGGTTGCGGTATGGCTACACCTTC. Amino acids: CASSLGGLRYGYTF.

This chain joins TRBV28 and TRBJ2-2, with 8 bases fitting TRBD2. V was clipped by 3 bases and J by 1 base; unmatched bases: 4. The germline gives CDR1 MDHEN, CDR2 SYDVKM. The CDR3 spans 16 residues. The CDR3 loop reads CASSFSTSGNTGELFF. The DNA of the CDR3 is TGTGCCAGCAGTTTTAGTACTAGCGGGAACACCGGGGAGCTGTTTTTT.

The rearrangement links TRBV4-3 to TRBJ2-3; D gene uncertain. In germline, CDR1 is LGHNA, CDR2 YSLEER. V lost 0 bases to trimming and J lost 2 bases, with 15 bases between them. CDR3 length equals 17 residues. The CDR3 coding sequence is TGCGCCAGCAGCCAAGAGCTGTTAAGGATTGACACAGATACGCAGTATTTT. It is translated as CASSQELLRIDTDTQYF.

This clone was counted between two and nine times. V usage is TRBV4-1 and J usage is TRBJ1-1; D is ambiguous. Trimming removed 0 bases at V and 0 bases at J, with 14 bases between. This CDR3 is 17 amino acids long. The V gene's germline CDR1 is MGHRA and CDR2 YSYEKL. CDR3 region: CASSQDDHTRVNTEAFF. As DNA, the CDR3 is TGCGCCAGCAGCCAAGATGATCACACGCGCGTGAACACTGAAGCTTTCTTT.